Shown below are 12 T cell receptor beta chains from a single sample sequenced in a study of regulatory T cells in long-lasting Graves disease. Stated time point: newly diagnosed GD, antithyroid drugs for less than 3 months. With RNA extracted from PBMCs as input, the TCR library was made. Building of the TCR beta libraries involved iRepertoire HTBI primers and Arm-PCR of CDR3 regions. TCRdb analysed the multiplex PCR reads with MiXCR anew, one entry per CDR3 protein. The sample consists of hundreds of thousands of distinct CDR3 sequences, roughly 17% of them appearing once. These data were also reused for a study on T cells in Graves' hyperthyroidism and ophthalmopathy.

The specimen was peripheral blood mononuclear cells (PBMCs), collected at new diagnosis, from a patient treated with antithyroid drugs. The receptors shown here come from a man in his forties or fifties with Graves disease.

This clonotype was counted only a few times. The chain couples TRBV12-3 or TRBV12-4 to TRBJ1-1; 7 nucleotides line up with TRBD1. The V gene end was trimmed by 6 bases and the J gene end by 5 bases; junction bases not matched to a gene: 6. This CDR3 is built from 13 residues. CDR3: CASSQIQGTEAFF. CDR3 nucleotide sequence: TGTGCCAGCAGCCAAATACAGGGGACTGAAGCTTTCTTT.

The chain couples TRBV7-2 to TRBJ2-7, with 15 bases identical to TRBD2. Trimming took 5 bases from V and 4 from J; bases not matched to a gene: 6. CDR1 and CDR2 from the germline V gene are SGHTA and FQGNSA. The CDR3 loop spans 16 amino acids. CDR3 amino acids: CASSPGLAGGDYEQYF. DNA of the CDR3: TGTGCCAGCAGCCCAGGACTAGCGGGAGGGGATTACGAGCAGTACTTC.

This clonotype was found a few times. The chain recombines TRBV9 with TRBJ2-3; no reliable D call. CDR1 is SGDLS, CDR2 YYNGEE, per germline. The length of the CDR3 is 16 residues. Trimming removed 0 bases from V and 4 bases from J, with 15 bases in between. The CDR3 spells CASSVVGGAVPDTQYF. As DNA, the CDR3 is TGTGCCAGCAGCGTAGTCGGCGGTGCGGTTCCAGATACGCAGTATTTT.

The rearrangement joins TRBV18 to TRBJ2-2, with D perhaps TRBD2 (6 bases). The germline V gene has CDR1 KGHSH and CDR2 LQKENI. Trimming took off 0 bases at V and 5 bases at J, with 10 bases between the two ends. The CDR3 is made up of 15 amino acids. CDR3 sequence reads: CASSPPEGLTGELFF. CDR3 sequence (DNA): TGTGCCAGCTCACCACCGGAGGGCCTGACCGGGGAGCTGTTTTTT. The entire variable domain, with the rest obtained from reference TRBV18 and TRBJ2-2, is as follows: NAGVMQNPRHLVRRRGQEARLRCSPMKGHSHVYWYRQLPEEGLKFMVYLQKENIIDESGMPKERFSAEFPKEGPSILRIQQVVRGDSAAYFCASSPPEGLTGELFFGEGSRLTVL.

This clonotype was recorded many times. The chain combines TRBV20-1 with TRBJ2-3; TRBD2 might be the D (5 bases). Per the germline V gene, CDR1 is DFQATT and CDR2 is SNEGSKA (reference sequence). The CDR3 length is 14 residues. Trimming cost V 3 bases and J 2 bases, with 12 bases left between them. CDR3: CSASREGVTDTQYF. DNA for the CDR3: TGCAGTGCTAGTCGTGAGGGCGTCACAGATACGCAGTATTTT.

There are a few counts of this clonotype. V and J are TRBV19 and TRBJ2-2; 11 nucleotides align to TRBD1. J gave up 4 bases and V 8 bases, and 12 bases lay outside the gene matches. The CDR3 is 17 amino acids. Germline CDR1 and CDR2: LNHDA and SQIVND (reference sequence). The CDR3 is CASYALFGTGGTGELFF. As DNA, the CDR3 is TGTGCCAGTTACGCTTTATTTGGGACAGGGGGCACCGGGGAGCTGTTTTTT.

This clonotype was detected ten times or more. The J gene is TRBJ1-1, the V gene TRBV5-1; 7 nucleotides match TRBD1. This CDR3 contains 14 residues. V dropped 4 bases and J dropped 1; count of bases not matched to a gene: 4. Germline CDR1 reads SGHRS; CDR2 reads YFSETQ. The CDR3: CASSMGQTNTEAFF. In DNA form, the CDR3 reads TGCGCCAGCAGCATGGGACAGACGAACACTGAAGCTTTCTTT.

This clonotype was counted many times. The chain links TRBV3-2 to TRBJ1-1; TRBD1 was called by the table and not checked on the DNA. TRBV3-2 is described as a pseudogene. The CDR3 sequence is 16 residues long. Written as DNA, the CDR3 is TGTGCCAGCACGGGTCAGGCAGGGGGCGATTGCACTGAAGCTTTCTTT. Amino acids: CASTGQAGGDCTEAFF.

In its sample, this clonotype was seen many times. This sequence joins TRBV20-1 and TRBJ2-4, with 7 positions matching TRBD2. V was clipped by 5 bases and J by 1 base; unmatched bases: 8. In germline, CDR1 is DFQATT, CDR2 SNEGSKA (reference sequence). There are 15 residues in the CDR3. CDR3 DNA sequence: TGCAGTGCTCTCGATGGGGGGGTTGCCAAAAACATTCAGTACTTC. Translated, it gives CSALDGGVAKNIQYF.

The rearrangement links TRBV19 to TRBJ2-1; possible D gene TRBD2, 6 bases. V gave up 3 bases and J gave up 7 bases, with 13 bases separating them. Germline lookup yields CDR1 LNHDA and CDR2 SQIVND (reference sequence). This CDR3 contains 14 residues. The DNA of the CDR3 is TGTGCCAGTAGTATGTGGCGGGAAAGGAATGAGCAGTTCTTC. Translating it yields CASSMWRERNEQFF. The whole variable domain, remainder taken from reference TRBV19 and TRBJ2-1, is DGGITQSPKYLFRKEGQNVTLSCEQNLNHDAMYWYRQDPGQGLRLIYYSQIVNDFQKGDIAEGYSVSREKKESFPLTVTSAQKNPTAFYLCASSMWRERNEQFFGPGTRLTVL.

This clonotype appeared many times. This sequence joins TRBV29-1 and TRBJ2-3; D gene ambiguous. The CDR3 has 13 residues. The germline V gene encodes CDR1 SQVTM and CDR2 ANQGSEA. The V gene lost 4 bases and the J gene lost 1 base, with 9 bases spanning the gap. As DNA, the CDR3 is TGCAGCGTTGGAACGGACGGCACAGATACGCAGTATTTT. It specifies CSVGTDGTDTQYF.

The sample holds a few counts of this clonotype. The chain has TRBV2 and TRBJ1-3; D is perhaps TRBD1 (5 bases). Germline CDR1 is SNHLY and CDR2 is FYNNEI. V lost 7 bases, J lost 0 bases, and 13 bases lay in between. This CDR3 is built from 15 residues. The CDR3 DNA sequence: TGTGCCAGCACGCGGGACTCAGGCTCTGGAAACACCATATATTTT. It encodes CASTRDSGSGNTIYF.